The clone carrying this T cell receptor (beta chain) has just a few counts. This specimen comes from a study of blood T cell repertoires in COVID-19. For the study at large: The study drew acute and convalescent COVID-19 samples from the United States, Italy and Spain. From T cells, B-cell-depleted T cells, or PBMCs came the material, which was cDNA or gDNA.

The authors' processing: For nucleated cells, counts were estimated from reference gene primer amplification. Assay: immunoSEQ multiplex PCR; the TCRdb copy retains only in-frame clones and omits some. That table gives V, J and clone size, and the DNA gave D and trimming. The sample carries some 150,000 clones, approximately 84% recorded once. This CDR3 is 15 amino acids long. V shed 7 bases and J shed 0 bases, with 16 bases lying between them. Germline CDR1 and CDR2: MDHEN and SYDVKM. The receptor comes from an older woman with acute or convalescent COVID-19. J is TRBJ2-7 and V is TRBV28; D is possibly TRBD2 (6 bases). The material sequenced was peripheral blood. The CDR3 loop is CASNPAGRISYEQYF. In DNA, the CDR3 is TGTGCCAGCAATCCTGCGGGACGTATCTCCTACGAGCAGTACTTC.